One and the same sample provided the 23 T cell receptor beta chains below, sequenced in a study of blood T cell repertoires in COVID-19. Produced via immunoSEQ multiplex PCR; TCRdb's table is partial and in-frame only. The sample holds about 140,000 clones, about three quarters seen once. Sequencing was performed on peripheral blood. The receptor source for this set is an elderly man with acute or convalescent COVID-19.

The sample holds many counts of this clone. The chain employs TRBV3-1 (or the pseudogene TRBV3-2) and TRBJ2-7; D is perhaps TRBD1 (6 bases). The CDR3 runs 11 residues. Germline assignment: CDR1 LGHDT and CDR2 YNNKEL (reference sequence). Between the trimmed V and J ends, which lost 8 bases and 5 bases, there was a span of 10 bases. CDR3 nucleotides: TGTGCCAGCGTCCAGGGGAACGAGCAGTACTTC. Its protein product is CASVQGNEQYF.

This clone is categorized as medium-sized. V and J are TRBV29-1 and TRBJ2-7; TRBD1 agrees at 7 bases. The length of the CDR3 is 13 residues. The J segment lost 3 bases and the V segment lost 7 bases, leaving 9 bases of the junction unmatched. Germline V gene data show CDR1 as SQVTM and CDR2 as ANQGSEA. The CDR3 region has the DNA TGCAGCGCCCTGGGACAGCAAGACTACGAGCAGTACTTC. Translation: CSALGQQDYEQYF.

The V call is TRBV6-5, the J call TRBJ2-1; a weak D match, TRBD1 (6 bases). CDR1 is MNHEY and CDR2 is SVGAGI in the germline V gene. The CDR3 runs 13 residues. V was trimmed by 6 bases and J by 5 bases, leaving 11 bases between them. The CDR3 protein is CASSPGEDNEQFF. The CDR3 DNA is TGTGCCAGCAGCCCAGGGGAAGACAATGAGCAGTTCTTC.

The chain uses TRBV25-1 and TRBJ2-6; D unclear. V lost 0 bases to trimming and J lost 0 bases, with 6 bases between them. The CDR3 runs to 16 residues. The germline V gene encodes CDR1 MGHDK and CDR2 SYGVNS. The CDR3 bases are TGTGCCAGCAGTGAATACGCGCGCTCTGGGGCCAACGTCCTGACTTTC. As protein: CASSEYARSGANVLTF.

The chain is built from TRBV3-1 (or the pseudogene TRBV3-2) and TRBJ2-1, with 7 nucleotides matching TRBD1. After removal of 0 bases from V and 4 bases from J, the junction contained 18 bases not matched to a gene. Germline loops: CDR1 LGHDT, CDR2 YNNKEL (reference sequence). The CDR3 length is 20 residues. In DNA form, the CDR3 reads TGTGCCAGCAGCCAAGATGAGCTCGGCTCTAACAGGGGACATTACAATGAGCAGTTCTTC. It encodes CASSQDELGSNRGHYNEQFF.

This chain uses TRBV28 with TRBJ1-2; 8 bases align to TRBD1. Germline V lookup: CDR1 MDHEN, CDR2 SYDVKM. J lost 1 base, V lost 4 bases, and 2 bases had no gene match. This CDR3 has 14 amino acids. CDR3 sequence: CASSSQGGNYGYTF. In nucleotides, the CDR3 is TGTGCCAGCAGTTCACAGGGGGGTAACTATGGCTACACCTTC.

The table lists this clone with a few counts. V and J are TRBV11-2 and TRBJ2-3; D not certain. This CDR3 contains 14 residues. V lost 5 bases and J lost 4, with 13 bases in between. Germline V gene sequence: CDR1 SGHAT, CDR2 FQNNGV. The CDR3 DNA follows: TGTGCCAGCAGCCCGAGCCGGAGCGCAGATACGCAGTATTTT. Its protein is CASSPSRSADTQYF.

This chain links TRBV7-2 with TRBJ2-4, with 11 bases aligning to TRBD1. There are 17 residues in the CDR3. Trimming at V came to 1 base and at J to 3 bases, leaving 5 bases not matched to a gene. Germline V gene lookup returns CDR1 SGHTA and CDR2 FQGNSA. The CDR3, as DNA: TGTGCCAGCAGCTTAGTCAGGGACAGGGGGGGCAAAAACATTCAGTACTTC. This gives the protein CASSLVRDRGGKNIQYF.

The chain couples TRBV7-2 to TRBJ2-7; 7 nucleotides match TRBD1. Germline values: CDR1 SGHTA, CDR2 FQGNSA. CDR3 length equals 15 residues. The junction had 13 bases not matched to a gene; V was cut back by 5 bases and J by 6 bases. This chain's CDR3 is CASSKRDSDISEQYF. DNA of the CDR3: TGTGCCAGCAGCAAACGGGACAGTGACATATCCGAGCAGTACTTC.

This sequence joins TRBV30 and TRBJ2-7; possibly TRBD1 for D (5 bases). V was shortened by 2 bases and J by 2 bases, with 10 bases between the two germline ends. The V gene's germline CDR1 is GTSNPN and CDR2 SVGIG (reference sequence). The CDR3 is 13 amino acids. CDR3 residues: CAWSTGFAYEQYF. The DNA of the CDR3 is TGTGCCTGGAGTACAGGCTTCGCCTACGAGCAGTACTTC.

The chain joins TRBV5-1 to TRBJ1-2; possible D gene TRBD1, 6 bases. CDR3 length: 13 residues. V shed 6 bases and J shed 6 bases, with 15 bases lying between them. Germline CDR1 and CDR2: SGHRS and YFSETQ. Here the CDR3 reads CASTGGQAHGYTF. The CDR3 bases are TGCGCCAGCACCGGGGGGCAGGCCCATGGCTACACCTTC.

This rearrangement joins TRBV30 to TRBJ2-1, with D perhaps matching TRBD2 (6 bases). Germline assignment: CDR1 GTSNPN and CDR2 SVGIG (reference sequence). Trimming took off 0 bases at V and 4 bases at J, with 7 bases between the two ends. This CDR3 is 13 amino acids long. The CDR3 loop reads CAWSVGGYNEQFF. The CDR3 DNA sequence: TGTGCCTGGAGTGTGGGGGGATACAATGAGCAGTTCTTC.

The J gene is TRBJ2-7, the V gene TRBV1; the D call of TRBD2 is as the table states it, not checked on the DNA. TRBV1 is labeled a pseudogene. This CDR3 contains 16 residues. The CDR3 sequence is CTSSQEGRTNLFEQYF. The DNA of the CDR3 is TGCACCAGCAGCCAAGAGGGGAGGACTAACCTTTTCGAGCAGTACTTC.

This chain joins TRBV18 and TRBJ1-3; perhaps TRBD1 as D (6 bases). Germline V gene lookup returns CDR1 KGHSH and CDR2 LQKENI. Trimming removed 5 bases from V and 1 base from J, with 15 bases in between. The length of the CDR3 is 16 residues. The CDR3 DNA reads TGTGCCAGCTCAGTGGGACATCTGAATTCTGGAAACACCATATATTTT. It encodes CASSVGHLNSGNTIYF.

J is TRBJ1-5 and V is TRBV28, with TRBD1 matching over 11 bases. CDR1 and CDR2 from the germline V gene are MDHEN and SYDVKM. The length of the CDR3 is 15 residues. After removal of 4 bases from V and 6 bases from J, the junction contained 5 bases not matched to a gene. CDR3 coding DNA: TGTGCCAGCAGTTATCGGACAGGGGGCGGTCAGCCCCAGCATTTT. This codes for CASSYRTGGGQPQHF.

This clone was observed a handful of times. The J gene is TRBJ2-2, the V gene TRBV24-1; D possibly corresponds to TRBD2 (5 bases). There are 15 residues in the CDR3. Deletions cut 4 bases from V and 4 bases from J, with 12 bases between. Germline values: CDR1 KGHDR, CDR2 SFDVKD. The DNA of the CDR3 is TGTGCCACCAGTGAGAGGGTCCCCACCACCGGGGAGCTGTTTTTT. Its protein product is CATSERVPTTGELFF.

The rearrangement joins TRBV9 to TRBJ1-1, with a possible D match to TRBD1 (5 bases). V lost 4 bases and J 4 bases, leaving 11 bases between the germline ends. The V gene's germline CDR1 is SGDLS and CDR2 YYNGEE. CDR3 length: 13 residues. The CDR3 DNA is TGTGCCAGCAGCTCGGGGGGATTCACTGAAGCTTTCTTT. It specifies CASSSGGFTEAFF.

The chain uses TRBV7-2 and TRBJ2-1, with D perhaps matching TRBD2 (6 bases). The germline V gene has CDR1 SGHTA and CDR2 FQGNSA. V was clipped by 0 bases and J by 6 bases, with 12 bases between them. The length of the CDR3 is 15 residues. CDR3 sequence (DNA): TGTGCCAGCAGCTTAGCGCGGGCTAGCGCCAATGAGCAGTTCTTC. Translated: CASSLARASANEQFF.

The chain combines TRBV11-2 with TRBJ2-3; weak D call: TRBD1 (5 bases). The CDR3 runs 15 residues. Trimming removed 2 bases from V and 0 bases from J, with 9 bases in between. Germline CDR1 SGHAT, CDR2 FQNNGV. This CDR3 reads CASSLSGLSTDTQYF. CDR3 nucleotides: TGTGCCAGCAGCTTATCAGGGCTTAGCACAGATACGCAGTATTTT.

Turning to this clone: This sample also contains other DNA sequences that code for the same CDR3. The chain carries TRBV7-2 and TRBJ1-1; a weak D match, TRBD1 (5 bases). Germline CDR1 and CDR2: SGHTA and FQGNSA. CDR3 length: 14 amino acids. Trimming pared 1 base from V and 1 base from J, leaving 7 bases between. The CDR3, as DNA: TGTGCCAGCAGCTTAGTTAGGGGGAACACTGAAGCTTTCTTT. It codes for CASSLVRGNTEAFF. Filled out from reference TRBV7-2 and TRBJ1-1, the complete variable domain reads GAGVSQSPSNKVTEKGKDVELRCDPISGHTALYWYRQSLGQGLEFLIYFQGNSAPDKSGLPSDRFSAERTGGSVSTLTIQRTQQEDSAVYLCASSLVRGNTEAFFGQGTRLTVV.

The J gene is TRBJ2-7, the V gene TRBV4-3; 7 bases align to TRBD1. The CDR3 totals 16 residues. Looked up from germline, CDR1 is LGHNA and CDR2 is YSLEER. V dropped 0 bases and J dropped 2; count of bases not matched to a gene: 7. The CDR3 spells CASSQDSRQGAYEQYF. The CDR3 coding sequence is TGCGCCAGCAGCCAAGACAGTAGGCAGGGGGCCTACGAGCAGTACTTC.

The chain recombines TRBV19 with TRBJ1-1, with 7 nucleotides matching TRBD1. The CDR3 sequence is 14 residues long. V gave up 3 bases and J gave up 1 base; unmatched junction bases: 2. Germline V gene data show CDR1 as LNHDA and CDR2 as SQIVND (reference sequence). The CDR3 loop is CASSMGQPNTEAFF. DNA of the CDR3: TGTGCCAGTAGTATGGGACAGCCGAACACTGAAGCTTTCTTT.

CDR3 residues: CASSLGQGFDTEAFF. The CDR3 nucleotides are TGTGCCAGCAGCTTGGGACAGGGGTTTGACACTGAAGCTTTCTTT. The genes are TRBV7-6 and TRBJ1-1; 10 nucleotides line up with TRBD1. V dropped 3 bases and J dropped 3; count of bases not matched to a gene: 4. The CDR3 covers 15 residues. Germline loops: CDR1 SGHVS, CDR2 FNYEAQ.